Below are 2 T cell receptor beta chains sequenced from a single sample in a study of cytotoxic CD8 clonotypes in ibrutinib-treated CLL. Profiling relied on immunoSEQ multiplex PCR, and the TCRdb table lists in-frame clones only, not all of them. The table records about 130,000 clones, approximately 80% of them present only once. Here the sequenced sample was PBMCs, taken after 24 months of ibrutinib treatment. These receptors were taken from a human donor with chronic lymphocytic leukemia.

The chain couples TRBV9 to TRBJ2-7; D perhaps matches TRBD2 (6 bases). V was clipped by 4 bases and J by 4 bases, with 15 bases between them. CDR3 size: 14 residues. Germline CDR1 SGDLS, CDR2 YYNGEE. The CDR3 is CASSPTRGVYEQYF. In DNA, the CDR3 is TGTGCCAGCAGCCCCACGCGGGGAGTATACGAGCAGTACTTC.

As to this clone: Within the sample, other DNA sequences also encode this same CDR3. The chain employs TRBV7-2 and TRBJ2-5; D not resolved. Trimming took off 0 bases at V and 2 bases at J, with 4 bases between the two ends. CDR1 and CDR2 (germline): SGHTA, FQGNSA. The CDR3 has 13 amino acids. The CDR3 spells CASSLARQETQYF. In nucleotides, the CDR3 is TGTGCCAGCAGCTTAGCGAGACAAGAGACCCAGTACTTC.